The 13 T cell receptor beta chains below all came from one sample that was sequenced in a study of T cell responses to AZD1222 COVID-19 vaccine. Libraries were prepared by immunoSEQ multiplex PCR; TCRdb keeps only in-frame clonotypes and omits some of them. The sample contains around 50,000 clones, about 88% of which appear only once. The source material was peripheral blood, sampled on day 0 of AZD1222 vaccination. The source of these receptors is an adult in good health.

This clone was recorded a few times. This chain connects TRBV4-1 to TRBJ1-4; TRBD1 might be the D (6 bases). Germline V gene data show CDR1 as MGHRA and CDR2 as YSYEKL. The CDR3 is 19 amino acids. The germline V and J ends were trimmed by 4 bases and 7 bases, with 28 bases remaining between them. The CDR3 region has the DNA TGCGCCAGCAGCCTTACTATTACCCTCACAGGGAAGGACGGTGAAAAACTGTTTTTT. Protein: CASSLTITLTGKDGEKLFF.

The rearrangement joins TRBV5-4 to TRBJ2-3, with D perhaps TRBD1 or TRBD2 (5 bases each). Germline V gives CDR1 SGHNT, CDR2 YYREEE (reference sequence). The CDR3 has 15 residues. V lost 4 bases, J lost 1 base, and 13 bases lay in between. The CDR3 DNA reads TGTGCCAGCAGCCTCGCCCGAGGGGGCACAGATACGCAGTATTTT. Translated, it gives CASSLARGGTDTQYF.

The gene calls are TRBV29-1 and TRBJ2-7, with 9 bases identical to TRBD1. The CDR3 contains 12 residues. Germline CDR1 is SQVTM and CDR2 is ANQGSEA. Trimming cost V 6 bases and J 7 bases; bases outside gene matches: 7. CDR3 loop: CSVGTGIGEQYF. The DNA for the CDR3 is TGCAGCGTGGGGACAGGGATTGGGGAGCAGTACTTC.

For the CDR3, the DNA is TGTGCCAGCTCACAAGAGCAGTTCAATGAGCAGTTCTTC. Protein sequence: CASSQEQFNEQFF. V is TRBV18 and J is TRBJ2-1; D is unclear. Trimming shortened V by 4 bases and J by 6 bases, and 10 bases separated the two germline ends. The CDR3 totals 13 residues. The V gene's germline CDR1 is KGHSH and CDR2 LQKENI.

The gene calls are TRBV7-2 and TRBJ2-3, with D possibly being TRBD1 or TRBD2 (6 bases each). The germline gives CDR1 SGHTA, CDR2 FQGNSA. V shed 5 bases and J shed 5 bases, with 17 bases lying between them. CDR3 size: 15 residues. The DNA for the CDR3 is TGTGCCAGCAGCCTAAATGGGGGGCCCGGAGATACGCAGTATTTT. This gives the protein CASSLNGGPGDTQYF.

This clone showed up just once. The genes are TRBV19 and TRBJ1-2, with unresolved D. V dropped 7 bases and J dropped 8 bases, with 17 bases sitting between them. The CDR3 runs to 13 residues. Germline assignment: CDR1 LNHDA and CDR2 SQIVND (reference sequence). The CDR3 sequence: CASTGEVYRGYTF. The CDR3 DNA is TGTGCCAGTACTGGGGAGGTGTATCGAGGCTACACCTTC. The variable domain in full, with the rest retrieved from reference TRBV19 and TRBJ1-2, is DGGITQSPKYLFRKEGQNVTLSCEQNLNHDAMYWYRQDPGQGLRLIYYSQIVNDFQKGDIAEGYSVSREKKESFPLTVTSAQKNPTAFYLCASTGEVYRGYTFGSGTRLTVV.

This clone was detected only a few times. The V gene is TRBV11-2, the J gene TRBJ1-2; D remains unclear. CDR1 is SGHAT and CDR2 is FQNNGV in the germline V gene. V lost 0 bases to trimming and J lost 6 bases, with 14 bases between them. The CDR3 loop spans 15 amino acids. This CDR3 is CASSLEARNPNGYTF. CDR3 in DNA: TGTGCCAGCAGCTTAGAGGCTAGAAACCCCAATGGCTACACCTTC.

This chain connects TRBV27 to TRBJ1-2; D is possibly TRBD1 (5 bases). Germline CDR1 and CDR2: MNHEY and SMNVEV (reference sequence). V lost 1 base to trimming and J lost 8 bases, with 32 bases between them. The CDR3 runs 20 residues. The CDR3 bases are TGTGCCAGCAGTTTATTTTGGGACCTCGAGAAGGGGATGGAACTTGCGGGCTACACCTTC. As protein: CASSLFWDLEKGMELAGYTF.

The chain carries TRBV5-1 and TRBJ2-5, with 9 bases that match TRBD1. V lost 3 bases to trimming and J lost 5 bases; unmatched junction nucleotides: 5. Germline-derived CDR1 and CDR2 are SGHRS and YFSETQ. CDR3 size: 14 residues. The CDR3 DNA reads as TGCGCCAGCAGCTCCGGGACAGGGCGGGAGACCCAGTACTTC. This gives the protein CASSSGTGRETQYF.

The chain couples TRBV6-5 to TRBJ2-6, with TRBD1 matching 9 bases. After removal of 6 bases from V and 4 bases from J, the junction contained 4 bases not matched to a gene. Germline CDR1 MNHEY, CDR2 SVGAGI. The CDR3 sequence is 15 residues long. The CDR3 sequence is CASRGQGTGANVLTF. The DNA for the CDR3 is TGTGCCAGCAGGGGACAGGGAACCGGGGCCAACGTCCTGACTTTC.

Written as DNA, the CDR3 is TGTGCCAGCAGCTTGCGGGGTTCCCACGAGCAGTACTTC. It translates to CASSLRGSHEQYF. The chain links TRBV7-2 to TRBJ2-7; D may be TRBD2 (6 bases). V was cut by 3 bases and J by 5 bases, with 11 bases left in between. The germline CDR1 and CDR2 sequences are SGHTA and FQGNSA. This CDR3 has 13 amino acids.

The V gene is TRBV19, the J gene TRBJ1-2; D is unresolved. This CDR3 has 11 amino acids. Germline assignment: CDR1 LNHDA and CDR2 SQIVND (reference sequence). Between the trimmed V and J ends, which lost 7 bases and 4 bases, there was a span of 7 bases. CDR3 sequence reads: CASKDLYGYTF. The CDR3 DNA reads as TGTGCCAGTAAGGACCTCTATGGCTACACCTTC.

The chain recombines TRBV18 with TRBJ2-7; 12 bases align to TRBD2. The V segment lost 3 bases and the J segment 5 bases; nucleotides outside the gene matches: 5. The CDR3 sequence is 15 residues long. CDR1 KGHSH and CDR2 LQKENI come from the germline V gene. This CDR3 is CASSPLAGGTDEQYF. The CDR3 DNA sequence: TGTGCCAGCTCACCGCTAGCGGGGGGGACTGACGAGCAGTACTTC.